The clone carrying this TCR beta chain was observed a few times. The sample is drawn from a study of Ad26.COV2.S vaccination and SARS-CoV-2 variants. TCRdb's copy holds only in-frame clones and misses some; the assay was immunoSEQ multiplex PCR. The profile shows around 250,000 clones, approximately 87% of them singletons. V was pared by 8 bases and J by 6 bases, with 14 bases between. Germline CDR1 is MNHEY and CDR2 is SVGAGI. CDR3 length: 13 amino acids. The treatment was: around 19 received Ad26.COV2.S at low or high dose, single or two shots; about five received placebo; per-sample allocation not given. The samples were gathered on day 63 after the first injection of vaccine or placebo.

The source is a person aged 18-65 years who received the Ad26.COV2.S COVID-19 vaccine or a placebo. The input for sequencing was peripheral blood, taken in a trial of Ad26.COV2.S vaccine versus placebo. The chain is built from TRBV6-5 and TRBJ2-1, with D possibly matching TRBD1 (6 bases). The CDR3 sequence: CASYMGHTNEQFF. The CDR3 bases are TGTGCCAGCTATATGGGACATACCAATGAGCAGTTCTTC.